This T cell receptor beta chain appears in the sequencing data of a study of early T cells in non-severe SARS-CoV-2 infection. Background on the study: Alpha and beta chains were unpaired, from unsorted whole-blood bulk RNA.

Trimming left V 3 bases short and J 7 bases short, with 12 bases between. Germline CDR1 reads MGHRA; CDR2 reads YSYEKL. The length of the CDR3 is 14 residues. This clonotype was detected ten times or more. Its antigen remains unidentified. As part of library construction, unique molecular identifiers were attached to individual cDNA molecules. Each CDR3 protein is one row after TCRdb ran MiXCR on the 5' RACE reads. Found here are tens of thousands of distinct CDR3 sequences, about 14% of them singletons; the top ten hold roughly 3%. Study conclusions and caveats: CD4 and private specificities were missed by VDJdb matching, which favored anti-spike CD8 responses.

This clonotype originated in an adult who was a healthcare worker with PCR-confirmed SARS-CoV-2 infection or an uninfected control (not recorded which). The sample comprised whole blood. The chain employs TRBV4-1 and TRBJ2-2; possible D gene TRBD1, 5 bases. In DNA form, the CDR3 reads TGCGCCAGCAGCCAGGGTCCAGGGATCGGGGAGCTGTTTTTT. Protein product: CASSQGPGIGELFF.